Presented here are 13 T cell receptor beta chains from one specimen sequenced in a study of cytomegalovirus exposure and HLA in healthy donors. Primers for the PCR totalled 60 Vbeta and 13 Jbeta. TCRdb keeps only in-frame clones here, not all; method: immunoSEQ multiplex PCR. Found here are 130,000 or so clones, 70% to 90% of them singletons; the top ten hold less than 2%. Sequencing was performed on PBMCs. The receptor set was obtained from a man aged 35-49 years in good health and CMV-seronegative.

The chain joins TRBV4-3 to TRBJ2-3; D is possibly TRBD2 (6 bases). The V end lost 0 bases, the J end lost 0 bases, and 7 bases lay between the germline ends. From germline, CDR1 is LGHNA and CDR2 YSLEER. The CDR3 has 15 residues. CDR3 bases: TGCGCCAGCAGCCAAGATGGGACTAGCACAGATACGCAGTATTTT. This translates into CASSQDGTSTDTQYF.

The chain carries TRBV11-3 and TRBJ1-1; D call uncertain. The germline gives CDR1 SGHNT, CDR2 YENEEA. This CDR3 is built from 15 residues. The V end lost 5 bases, the J end lost 0 bases, and 13 bases lay between the germline ends. CDR3: CASSTKQILNTEAFF. In DNA, the CDR3 is TGTGCCAGCAGCACGAAACAGATCTTGAACACTGAAGCTTTCTTT.

V usage is TRBV4-3 and J usage is TRBJ2-5, with 8 bases fitting TRBD1. V was pared by 3 bases and J by 5 bases, with 8 bases of the junction left unmatched. Germline assignment: CDR1 LGHNA and CDR2 YSLEER. There are 15 residues in the CDR3. CDR3 loop: CASSQRQGTGETQYF. The CDR3 region has the DNA TGCGCCAGCAGCCAGCGACAGGGGACGGGGGAGACCCAGTACTTC.

The chain has TRBV11-2 and TRBJ2-7; 10 nucleotides match TRBD2. Trimming at V came to 5 bases and at J to 4 bases, leaving 5 bases not matched to a gene. CDR3 length: 14 amino acids. Per germline, CDR1 SGHAT and CDR2 FQNNGV. The CDR3 nucleotides are TGTGCCAGCAGCATTAGCGGGGGGATGTACGAGCAGTACTTC. Its protein product is CASSISGGMYEQYF.

The chain couples TRBV18 to TRBJ2-7, with TRBD1 matching 7 bases. CDR3 length: 15 residues. Germline loops: CDR1 KGHSH, CDR2 LQKENI. V dropped 4 bases and J dropped 3; count of bases not matched to a gene: 9. The CDR3 protein is CASSLRRQGNYEQYF. The CDR3 bases are TGTGCCAGCTCACTTCGACGACAGGGTAACTACGAGCAGTACTTC. Full variable domain (remainder filled in from reference TRBV18 and TRBJ2-7): NAGVMQNPRHLVRRRGQEARLRCSPMKGHSHVYWYRQLPEEGLKFMVYLQKENIIDESGMPKERFSAEFPKEGPSILRIQQVVRGDSAAYFCASSLRRQGNYEQYFGPGTRLTVT.

The gene calls are TRBV5-1 and TRBJ1-4; maybe TRBD1 (5 bases). V gave up 4 bases and J gave up 0 bases, with 10 bases separating them. The CDR3 consists of 15 residues. The V gene's germline CDR1 is SGHRS and CDR2 YFSETQ. The CDR3 DNA reads as TGCGCCAGCAGCCCTTCGGGGGCAACTAATGAAAAACTGTTTTTT. Residues: CASSPSGATNEKLFF.

This clone was observed once. This rearrangement joins TRBV29-1 to TRBJ2-7, with D unresolved. CDR1 is SQVTM and CDR2 is ANQGSEA in the germline V gene. V was shortened by 5 bases and J by 4 bases, with 12 bases between the two germline ends. CDR3 size: 12 residues. Written as DNA, the CDR3 is TGCAGCGTTTCTATCGTTGATTACGAGCAGTACTTC. Translated, it gives CSVSIVDYEQYF.

The CDR3 DNA sequence: TGTGCCAGCTCGCCTACGACAGGGGAGCTTGTTCGTGGCTACACCTTC. Amino acid sequence: CASSPTTGELVRGYTF. The chain has TRBV18 and TRBJ1-2; 8 nucleotides match TRBD1. This CDR3 comprises 16 residues. V was pared by 6 bases and J by 7 bases, with 16 bases of the junction left unmatched. Germline CDR1 KGHSH, CDR2 LQKENI.

This clone was seen only a few times. One end of the junction fails to match germline, which may point to a read error. V gene TRBV7-9 combines with J gene TRBJ2-7, with 7 bases matching TRBD2. The CDR3 runs to 14 residues. From germline, CDR1 is SEHNR and CDR2 FQNEAQ (reference sequence). CDR3: CSSSLGAGVHEQYF. The CDR3 DNA reads TGTTCCAGCAGCCTCGGGGCGGGAGTCCACGAGCAGTACTTC.

V and J are TRBV2 and TRBJ2-1, with TRBD1 identical over 8 bases. V was pared by 8 bases and J by 4 bases, with 10 bases of the junction left unmatched. Germline V gene sequence: CDR1 SNHLY, CDR2 FYNNEI. The CDR3 is 15 residues long. The CDR3 reads CASRSVTGAYNEQFF. CDR3 DNA sequence: TGTGCCAGCCGATCGGTGACAGGGGCTTACAATGAGCAGTTCTTC.

The V call is TRBV4-3, the J call TRBJ2-7; 11 bases are a match to TRBD2. CDR1 is LGHNA, CDR2 YSLEER, per germline. The CDR3 is 17 residues long. Trimming took 0 bases from V and 4 from J; bases not matched to a gene: 8. CDR3 nucleotide sequence: TGCGCCAGCAGCCAAGATGGTCCTAGCGGGAGGCGGTACGAGCAGTACTTC. It yields the protein CASSQDGPSGRRYEQYF.

This clone appeared a single time. The gene calls are TRBV9 and TRBJ2-1; TRBD1 might be the D (5 bases). Trimming removed 6 bases at V and 4 bases at J, with 11 bases between. CDR3 size: 13 residues. Germline V gene sequence: CDR1 SGDLS, CDR2 YYNGEE. CDR3 DNA: TGTGCCAGCACCACCGACAGTTACAATGAGCAGTTCTTC. Translating it yields CASTTDSYNEQFF.

V usage is TRBV9 and J usage is TRBJ2-1; D perhaps matches TRBD1 (5 bases). The CDR3 loop spans 14 amino acids. The V and J ends lost 0 bases and 10 bases respectively, with 14 bases between them. The V gene's germline CDR1 is SGDLS and CDR2 YYNGEE. CDR3 in DNA: TGTGCCAGCAGCGTAGGGCAGGGTCCGTTCGAGCAGTTCTTC. Protein product: CASSVGQGPFEQFF.